This TCR beta chain was sequenced in a study of T cell repertoires in cytomegalovirus infection. At the level of the study: Shared public TCR beta signatures pointed to both CMV infection and a matching HLA type. Study results and caveats: Summed frequency of public TCR beta families distinguished CMV carriers with the relevant HLA. Dominating the ex vivo response were TCR beta clonotypes that were CMV-specific and HLA-C-restricted.

Germline lookup yields CDR1 SGHRS and CDR2 YFSETQ. V was clipped by 0 bases and J by 0 bases, with 10 bases between them. The CDR3 is 15 amino acids. TCRdb re-derived calls from the reads in MiXCR, one entry per CDR3 protein. In the table there are about 260,000 distinct CDR3 sequences, about 13% of which are singletons. This clonotype was seen more than once but under ten times. Its specificity is not known. V and J are TRBV5-1 and TRBJ2-7; tentatively, D is TRBD2 (5 bases). The sequence was obtained from a human donor in good health (CMV status not recorded). Some clones in this sample may be carry-over from other donors' samples. The source material was PBMCs. The CDR3 loop reads CASSLVSTSSYEQYF. CDR3 coding DNA: TGCGCCAGCAGCTTGGTTTCAACTAGCTCCTACGAGCAGTACTTC.